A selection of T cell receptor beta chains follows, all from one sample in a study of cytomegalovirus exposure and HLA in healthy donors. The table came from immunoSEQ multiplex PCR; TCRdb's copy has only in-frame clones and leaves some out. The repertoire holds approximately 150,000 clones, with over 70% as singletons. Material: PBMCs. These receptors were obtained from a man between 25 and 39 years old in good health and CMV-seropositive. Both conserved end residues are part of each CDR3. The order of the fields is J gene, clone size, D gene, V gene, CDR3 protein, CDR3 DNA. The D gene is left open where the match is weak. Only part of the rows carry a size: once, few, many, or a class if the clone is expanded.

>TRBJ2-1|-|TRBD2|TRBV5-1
CASSLRTRRSEQFF
TGCGCCAGCAGCTTGAGGACTAGAAGGAGTGAGCAGTTCTTC
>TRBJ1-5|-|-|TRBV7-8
CASSLGLQGNQPQHF
TGTGCCAGCAGCTTAGGCCTACAGGGCAATCAGCCCCAGCATTTT
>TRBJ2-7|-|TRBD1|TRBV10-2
CASSIRRTGTYEQYF
TGCGCCAGCAGTATACGCCGGACAGGCACCTACGAGCAGTACTTC
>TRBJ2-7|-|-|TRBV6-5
CASSYFGGSSPYEQYF
TGTGCCAGCAGTTACTTTGGAGGGAGTTCACCCTACGAGCAGTACTTC
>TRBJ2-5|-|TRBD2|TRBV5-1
CASSLVTSGRAGETQYF
TGCGCCAGCAGCTTGGTTACTAGCGGGAGGGCCGGTGAGACCCAGTACTTC
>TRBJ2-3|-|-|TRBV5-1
CASSLAPENTDTQYF
TGCGCCAGCAGCTTGGCCCCGGAGAACACAGATACGCAGTATTTT
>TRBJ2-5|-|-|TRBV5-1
CASSGLDARETQYF
TGCGCCAGCAGCGGACTGGATGCGAGGGAGACCCAGTACTTC
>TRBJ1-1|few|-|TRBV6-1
CASTTFRDTEAFF
TGTGCCAGCACTACCTTTCGGGACACTGAAGCTTTCTTT
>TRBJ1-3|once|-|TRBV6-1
CASTSPIPGNTIYF
TGTGCCAGCACCTCCCCAATCCCAGGCAACACCATATATTTT
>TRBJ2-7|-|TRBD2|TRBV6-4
CASSDTTSGLSYEQYF
TGTGCCAGCAGTGACACGACTAGCGGTCTCTCCTACGAGCAGTACTTC
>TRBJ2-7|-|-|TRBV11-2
CASSLDSGLEQYF
TGTGCCAGCAGCTTAGATTCAGGGCTCGAGCAGTACTTC
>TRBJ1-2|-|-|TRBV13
CASSPNRDLVGYTF
TGTGCCAGCAGCCCTAACCGGGACTTAGTTGGCTACACCTTC
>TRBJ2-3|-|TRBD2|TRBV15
CATSRGGLTDTQYF
TGTGCCACCAGCAGAGGGGGACTAACAGATACGCAGTATTTT
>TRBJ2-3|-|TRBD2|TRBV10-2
CASSAIWLAGEDTDTQYF
TGCGCCAGCAGTGCAATCTGGCTAGCGGGAGAGGATACAGATACGCAGTATTTT
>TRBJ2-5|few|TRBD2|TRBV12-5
CASGFPAGERQETQYF
TGTGCTAGTGGTTTCCCAGCGGGAGAGAGGCAAGAGACCCAGTACTTC
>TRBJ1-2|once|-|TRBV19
CASEPRFGYGYTF
TGTGCCAGCGAGCCGAGGTTCGGCTATGGCTACACCTTC
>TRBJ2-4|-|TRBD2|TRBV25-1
CASRAGGRAKNIQYF
TGTGCCAGCAGAGCGGGGGGGCGTGCCAAAAACATTCAGTACTTC
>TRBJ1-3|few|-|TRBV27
CASSRNRDGNTIYF
TGTGCCAGCAGCCGGAACAGGGATGGAAACACCATATATTTT
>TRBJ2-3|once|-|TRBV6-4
CASSVGFSTDTQYF
TGTGCCAGCAGTGTCGGGTTTAGCACAGATACGCAGTATTTT
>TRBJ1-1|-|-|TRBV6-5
CASFRATEAFF
TGTGCCAGCTTCAGGGCCACTGAAGCTTTCTTT
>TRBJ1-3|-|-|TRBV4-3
CASSLTVGNTIYF
TGCGCCAGCAGCCTGACAGTTGGAAACACCATATATTTT
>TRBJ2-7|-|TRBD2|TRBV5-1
CASSLGLAGDEQYF
TGCGCCAGCAGCTTGGGACTAGCGGGGGACGAGCAGTACTTC